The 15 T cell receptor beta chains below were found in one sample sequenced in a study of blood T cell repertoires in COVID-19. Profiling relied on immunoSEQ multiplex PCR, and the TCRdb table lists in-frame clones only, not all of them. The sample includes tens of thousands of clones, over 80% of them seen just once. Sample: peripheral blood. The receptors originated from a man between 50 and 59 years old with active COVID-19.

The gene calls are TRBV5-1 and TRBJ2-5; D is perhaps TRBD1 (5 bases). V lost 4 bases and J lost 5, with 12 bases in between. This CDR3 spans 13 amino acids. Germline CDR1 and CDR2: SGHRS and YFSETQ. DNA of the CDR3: TGCGCCAGCAGCACGGACAAGGACGAGACCCAGTACTTC. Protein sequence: CASSTDKDETQYF.

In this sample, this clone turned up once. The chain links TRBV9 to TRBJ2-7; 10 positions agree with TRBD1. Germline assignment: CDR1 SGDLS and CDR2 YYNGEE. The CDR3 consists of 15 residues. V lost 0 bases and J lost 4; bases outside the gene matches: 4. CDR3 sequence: CASSVADRGGYEQYF. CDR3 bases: TGTGCCAGCAGCGTAGCGGACAGGGGGGGTTACGAGCAGTACTTC. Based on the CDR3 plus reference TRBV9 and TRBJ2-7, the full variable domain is DSGVTQTPKHLITATGQRVTLRCSPRSGDLSVYWYQQSLDQGLQFLIQYYNGEERAKGNILERFSAQQFPDLHSELNLSSLELGDSALYFCASSVADRGGYEQYFGPGTRLTVT.

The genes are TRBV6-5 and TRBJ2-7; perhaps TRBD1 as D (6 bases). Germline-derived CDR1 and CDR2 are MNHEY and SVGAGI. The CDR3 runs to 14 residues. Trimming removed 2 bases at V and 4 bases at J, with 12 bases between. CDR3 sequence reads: CASSYTRQVYEQYF. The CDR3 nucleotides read TGTGCCAGCAGTTACACCCGACAGGTTTACGAGCAGTACTTC.

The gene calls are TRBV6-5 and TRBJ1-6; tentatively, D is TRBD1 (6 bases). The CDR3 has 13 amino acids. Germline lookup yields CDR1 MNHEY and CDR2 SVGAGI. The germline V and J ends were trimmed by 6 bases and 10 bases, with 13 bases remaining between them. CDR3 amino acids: CASRGGGASPLHF. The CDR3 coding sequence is TGTGCCAGCAGAGGGGGAGGGGCCTCACCCCTCCACTTT.

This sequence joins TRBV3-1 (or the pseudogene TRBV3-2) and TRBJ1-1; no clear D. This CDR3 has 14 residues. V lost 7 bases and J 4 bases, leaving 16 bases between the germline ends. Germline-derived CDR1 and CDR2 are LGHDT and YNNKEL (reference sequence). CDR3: CASTTYSGGTEAFF. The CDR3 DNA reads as TGTGCCAGCACCACATACTCGGGAGGCACTGAAGCTTTCTTT.

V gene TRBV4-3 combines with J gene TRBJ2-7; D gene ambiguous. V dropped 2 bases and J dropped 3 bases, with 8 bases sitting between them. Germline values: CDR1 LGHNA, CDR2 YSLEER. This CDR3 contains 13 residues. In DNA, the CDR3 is TGCGCCAGCAGCCAAAACCCTAACTACGAGCAGTACTTC. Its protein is CASSQNPNYEQYF.

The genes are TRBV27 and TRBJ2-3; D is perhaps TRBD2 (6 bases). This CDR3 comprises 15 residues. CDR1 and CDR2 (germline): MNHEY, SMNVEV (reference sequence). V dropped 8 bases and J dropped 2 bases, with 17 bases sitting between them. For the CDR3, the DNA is TGTGCCAGCTCTTCGGAGGGGTCTCACACAGATACGCAGTATTTT. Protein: CASSSEGSHTDTQYF.

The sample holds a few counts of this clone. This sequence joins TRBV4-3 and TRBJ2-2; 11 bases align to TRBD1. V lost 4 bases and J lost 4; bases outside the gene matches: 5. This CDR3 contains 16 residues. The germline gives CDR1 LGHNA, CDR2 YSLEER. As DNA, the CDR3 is TGCGCCAGCAGCCCTTGGACAGGGGGCGTCACCGGGGAGCTGTTTTTT. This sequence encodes CASSPWTGGVTGELFF.

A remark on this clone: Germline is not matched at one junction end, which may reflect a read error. The CDR3 nucleotides read TGTGCTAGCAGCCAGCAGGGGTTGGAGACCCAGTACTTC. Translating it yields CASSQQGLETQYF. The chain combines TRBV7-7 with TRBJ2-5, with D possibly TRBD1 on 6 matching bases. This CDR3 spans 13 amino acids. Germline CDR1 SSHAT, CDR2 FNYEAQ (reference sequence).

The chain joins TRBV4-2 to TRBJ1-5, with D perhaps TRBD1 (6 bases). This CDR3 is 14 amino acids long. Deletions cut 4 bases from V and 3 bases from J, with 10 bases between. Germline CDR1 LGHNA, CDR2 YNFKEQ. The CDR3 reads CASSPGQLNQPQHF. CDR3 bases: TGTGCCAGCAGCCCAGGACAGCTCAATCAGCCCCAGCATTTT.

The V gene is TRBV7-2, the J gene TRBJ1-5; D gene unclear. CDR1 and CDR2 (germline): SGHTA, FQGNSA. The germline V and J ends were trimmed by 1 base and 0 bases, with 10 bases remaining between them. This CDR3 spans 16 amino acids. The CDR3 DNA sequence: TGTGCCAGCAGCTTAGTGTCGGGAAGTAGCAATCAGCCCCAGCATTTT. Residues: CASSLVSGSSNQPQHF.

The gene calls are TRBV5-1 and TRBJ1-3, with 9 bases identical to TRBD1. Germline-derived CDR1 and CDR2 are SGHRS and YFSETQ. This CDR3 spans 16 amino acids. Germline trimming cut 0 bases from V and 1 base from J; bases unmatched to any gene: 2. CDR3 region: CASSLAGTGSGNTIYF. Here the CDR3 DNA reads TGCGCCAGCAGCTTGGCCGGGACAGGGTCTGGAAACACCATATATTTT.

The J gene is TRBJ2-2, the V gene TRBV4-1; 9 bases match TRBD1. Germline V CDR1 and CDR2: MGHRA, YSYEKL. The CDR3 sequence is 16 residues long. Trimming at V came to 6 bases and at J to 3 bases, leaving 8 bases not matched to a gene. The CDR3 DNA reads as TGCGCCAGCAGTACACAGGGGGCCGCCGACACCGGGGAGCTGTTTTTT. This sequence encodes CASSTQGAADTGELFF.

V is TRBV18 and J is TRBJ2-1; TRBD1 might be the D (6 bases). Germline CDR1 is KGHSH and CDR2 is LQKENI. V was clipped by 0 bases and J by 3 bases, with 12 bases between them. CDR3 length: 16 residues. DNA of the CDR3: TGTGCCAGCTCACCACCGTTAGGGGGATTCTACAATGAGCAGTTCTTC. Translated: CASSPPLGGFYNEQFF.

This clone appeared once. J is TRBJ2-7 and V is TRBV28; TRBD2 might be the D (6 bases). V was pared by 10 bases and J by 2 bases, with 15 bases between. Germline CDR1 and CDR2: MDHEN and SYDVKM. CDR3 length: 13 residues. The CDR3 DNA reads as TGTGCCACTAAGGGGACTCCGACCTACGAGCAGTACTTC. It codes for CATKGTPTYEQYF.